One T cell receptor (beta chain) is described in this entry. It has no known antigen specificity. No much larger clone exists at a distance of one base, and base qualities are not known. One collaborating source in Seattle enrolled patients while the patients were actively infected and followed the patients over time throughout the course of disease. The collaborating institutions used their own protocols to collect whole blood in K2EDTA tubes. For TCRbeta analysis, collaborators shipped samples in one of three forms: frozen whole blood, isolated PBMCs, or DNA extracted from either of those sample types. Reading the germline V gene gives CDR1 ENHRY and CDR2 SYGVKD. Inclusive of the bounding cysteine and phenylalanine, the CDR3 is 16 residues long. The DNA shown is the 48-base CDR3, in frame from base 1. Here V drops 2 bases and J drops 9 bases, and the junction holds 8 bases not matched to any gene.

The entry originates in a study of blood T cell repertoires in COVID-19 (dated by TCRdb to about 2020). As for the study more broadly: Samples covering the acute and convalescent phases of COVID-19 were provided by collaborators in the United States, Italy and Spain. The material from the prospective study consisted of cDNA or gDNA derived from T cells, B-cell-depleted T cells, or PBMCs. Subjects who had been exposed to COVID-19, were actively infected with it, or had recovered from it provided the deeply sampled blood TCRbeta repertoires that made up the dataset. The repertoires were released in a freely available public database intended as a resource for research on the immune response to SARS-CoV-2. Samples were obtained from the ongoing ImmuneRACE study (first 160 participants) and from some 1,200 subjects provided by 6 global collaborators. Sample metadata almost always included a de-identified subject ID, COVID-19 status, age in years and sex. Where HLA class I and class II types were available, the types were taken from metadata supplied by the sample provider, not from assay-based typing. What the work shows at the level of the full study, not this receptor alone: How much clinical and demographic metadata was included differed by source and by participant, and the metadata was provided uncurated.

TCRbeta CDR3 regions were amplified from genomic DNA by means of the immunoSEQ Assay, a bias-controlled multiplex PCR. In the source study's methods: The number of nucleated cells in each sample was estimated by amplification of reference gene primers within the assay. To quantify the absolute abundance of each unique TCRbeta CDR3 rearrangement, sequence reads were collapsed and filtered. For each sample, productive Simpson clonality was calculated as the square root of Simpson's diversity index over productive rearrangements. Here the immuneACCESS table is served through TCRdb, limited to in-frame sequences with V and J called. Missing clones are a known gap in these copies; in checked studies unresolved V genes cover under half, and the rest lacks a known reason. V and J calls and clone size follow that table, whereas D and trimming were derived from the DNA. The sample table contains 150,000 to 200,000 clones; only one count was recorded for around 81% of them. Roughly 11% of the sample is in the top ten clones.

The TCR sequence derives from a woman aged 40 to 50 with COVID-19, enrolled during active disease. Sequencing used peripheral blood. Recombination joined TRBV10-3 with TRBJ2-1, with 12 bases in between that match TRBD2. CDR3 region: CAISEPTSGGRGEQFF. The sequenced DNA is TGTGCCATCAGTGAGCCTACTAGCGGGGGGAGGGGTGAGCAGTTCTTC.